A single sample is the source of the 21 T cell receptor beta chains below, sequenced in a study of blood T cell repertoires in COVID-19. Sequencing used immunoSEQ multiplex PCR; TCRdb keeps in-frame clones, though not all of them. The sample lists around 95,000 clones, about nine tenths seen once, with 4% to 6% in the top ten. Specimen: peripheral blood. The receptors were gathered from a man aged 45-65 years with acute or convalescent COVID-19.

The count of this clone is one. This chain connects TRBV4-1 to TRBJ2-1; 9 bases are shared with TRBD2. Germline trimming cut 0 bases from V and 6 bases from J; bases unmatched to any gene: 12. The CDR3 loop spans 18 amino acids. Germline lookup yields CDR1 MGHRA and CDR2 YSYEKL. CDR3 nucleotides: TGCGCCAGCAGCCAAGATTCGTTGGCGGGAGGGCTGGGCAATGAGCAGTTCTTC. It codes for CASSQDSLAGGLGNEQFF.

The chain employs TRBV28 and TRBJ1-3, with 7 bases identical to TRBD1. Germline assignment: CDR1 MDHEN and CDR2 SYDVKM. CDR3 length equals 14 residues. After removal of 5 bases from V and 5 bases from J, the junction contained 6 bases not matched to a gene. The CDR3 coding sequence is TGTGCCAGCAGTGGTCCAGGGGGTAGAAACACCATATATTTT. Its protein is CASSGPGGRNTIYF.

The chain is built from TRBV2 and TRBJ2-7; 10 bases fit TRBD2. Germline V gives CDR1 SNHLY, CDR2 FYNNEI. The CDR3 is 14 amino acids. Losses at the gene ends were 6 bases for V and 3 bases for J; bases not matched to a gene: 5. The CDR3 protein is CASSGGLAVYEQYF. The CDR3 nucleotides are TGTGCCAGCAGCGGCGGACTAGCGGTCTACGAGCAGTACTTC.

The CDR3 DNA reads TGTGCCAGCAGCTTAGAAGCGGATTGGTTGTATTCACCCCTCCACTTT. Protein sequence: CASSLEADWLYSPLHF. The J gene is TRBJ1-6, the V gene TRBV7-2, with unresolved D. The CDR3 contains 16 residues. The ends were cut back, 1 base at V and 8 bases at J, with 15 bases in the middle. Looked up from germline, CDR1 is SGHTA and CDR2 is FQGNSA.

The gene calls are TRBV5-8 and TRBJ2-5; a possible D gene is TRBD2 (6 bases). Trimming took off 0 bases at V and 4 bases at J, with 13 bases between the two ends. CDR1 SGHTS and CDR2 YDEGEE come from the germline V gene. The CDR3 is 15 residues long. As DNA, the CDR3 is TGTGCCAGCAGCTTGGACGGGAGCGCGCTAGAGACCCAGTACTTC. Amino acids: CASSLDGSALETQYF.

This sequence joins TRBV19 and TRBJ2-3; possible D gene TRBD2, 5 bases. V was pared by 2 bases and J by 2 bases, with 8 bases between. The CDR3 length is 14 residues. CDR1 and CDR2 (germline): LNHDA, SQIVND (reference sequence). CDR3 sequence reads: CASSISGNTDTQYF. The DNA for the CDR3 is TGTGCCAGTAGTATATCGGGGAACACAGATACGCAGTATTTT.

CDR3 bases: TGTGCCAGCAGCTTAGGGGGACTAGCGGGAGTGGAGCTGTTTTTT. As protein: CASSLGGLAGVELFF. The V gene is TRBV7-6, the J gene TRBJ2-2, with 14 bases aligning to TRBD2. After removal of 1 base from V and 10 bases from J, the junction contained 2 bases not matched to a gene. CDR3 length: 15 residues. In germline, CDR1 is SGHVS, CDR2 FNYEAQ.

The chain uses TRBV21-1 and TRBJ2-5; TRBD2, as called in the table, went unchecked against the DNA. TRBV21-1 is annotated as a pseudogene. This CDR3 has 18 amino acids. The CDR3 DNA is TGTGCCAGCAGCAAAAGGAGCCCTAGCGGCTCTCTGGGAGAGACCCAGTACTTC. Its protein product is CASSKRSPSGSLGETQYF.

The chain employs TRBV29-1 and TRBJ2-1, with D perhaps TRBD1 (5 bases). V lost 4 bases and J 3 bases, leaving 13 bases between the germline ends. There are 14 residues in the CDR3. The germline gives CDR1 SQVTM, CDR2 ANQGSEA. This chain's CDR3 is CSVVGHHFYNEQFF. The DNA of the CDR3 is TGCAGCGTTGTCGGACACCATTTCTACAATGAGCAGTTCTTC.

The V call is TRBV25-1, the J call TRBJ2-4; a weak D match, TRBD2 (7 bases). CDR1 is MGHDK and CDR2 is SYGVNS in the germline V gene. V dropped 7 bases and J dropped 6 bases, with 13 bases sitting between them. This CDR3 has 13 residues. CDR3 nucleotides: TGTGCCAGCATGCCGGGGGGCGGAAACATTCAGTACTTC. Its protein is CASMPGGGNIQYF.

CDR3 DNA sequence: TGCAGCGTTGAAGGACTAGCGGGACAGGTAGATACGCAGTATTTT. Translating gives CSVEGLAGQVDTQYF. The chain links TRBV29-1 to TRBJ2-3, with TRBD2 identical over 11 bases. The CDR3 length is 15 residues. After removal of 1 base from V and 5 bases from J, the junction contained 5 bases not matched to a gene. Germline V gene data show CDR1 as SQVTM and CDR2 as ANQGSEA.

The chain carries TRBV19 and TRBJ1-3, with D unclear. V lost 3 bases to trimming and J lost 0 bases, with 9 bases between them. Germline V gene lookup returns CDR1 LNHDA and CDR2 SQIVND (reference sequence). This CDR3 spans 15 amino acids. CDR3 in amino acids: CASSISLNSGNTIYF. Written as DNA, the CDR3 is TGTGCCAGTAGTATTAGTCTCAACTCTGGAAACACCATATATTTT.

The CDR3 sequence: CSVGSFNEQYF. The CDR3 coding sequence is TGCAGCGTTGGTAGTTTCAACGAGCAGTACTTC. The V call is TRBV29-1, the J call TRBJ2-7; D is unclear. Germline CDR1 is SQVTM and CDR2 is ANQGSEA. The CDR3 covers 11 residues. V was shortened by 4 bases and J by 5 bases, with 9 bases between the two germline ends.

In its sample, this clone was seen many times. V is TRBV6-6 and J is TRBJ1-1, with D possibly TRBD1 on 6 matching bases. Trimming removed 5 bases at V and 4 bases at J, with 11 bases between. The V gene's germline CDR1 is MNHNY and CDR2 SVGAGI (reference sequence). The CDR3 spans 13 residues. The CDR3 region is CASSPGVVTEAFF. The DNA for the CDR3 is TGTGCCAGCAGTCCAGGGGTGGTCACTGAAGCTTTCTTT.

This rearrangement joins TRBV4-2 to TRBJ2-3; 11 nucleotides match TRBD2. From germline, CDR1 is LGHNA and CDR2 YNFKEQ. The junction had 0 bases not matched to a gene; V was cut back by 3 bases and J by 1 base. This CDR3 spans 15 amino acids. The CDR3 bases are TGTGCCAGCAGCCAGGGACTAGCGGGCACAGATACGCAGTATTTT. It is translated as CASSQGLAGTDTQYF.

This clone was found a few times. The CDR3 DNA is TGTGCCAGCAGCCCCCAGCTTAGCGGGAATGGCGAGCAGTACTTC. As protein: CASSPQLSGNGEQYF. The V and J genes are TRBV7-2 and TRBJ2-7; 8 bases match TRBD2. V lost 5 bases to trimming and J lost 6 bases; unmatched junction nucleotides: 12. Per germline, CDR1 SGHTA and CDR2 FQGNSA. The CDR3 is 15 residues long. Full variable domain (rest looked up from reference TRBV7-2 and TRBJ2-7): GAGVSQSPSNKVTEKGKDVELRCDPISGHTALYWYRQSLGQGLEFLIYFQGNSAPDKSGLPSDRFSAERTGGSVSTLTIQRTQQEDSAVYLCASSPQLSGNGEQYFGPGTRLTVT.

For this clone: This sample includes further DNA sequences coding for the same CDR3. The CDR3 DNA sequence: TGCGCCAGCAGCCAAGATCGGGGACAGGGGGACGAGCAGTACTTC. Its translation: CASSQDRGQGDEQYF. This rearrangement joins TRBV4-3 to TRBJ2-7, with 11 bases matching TRBD1. V lost 0 bases and J lost 5; bases outside the gene matches: 3. The CDR3 runs 15 residues. The germline V gene encodes CDR1 LGHNA and CDR2 YSLEER.

The gene calls are TRBV5-1 and TRBJ1-4, with TRBD1 matching over 8 bases. The CDR3 runs 14 residues. Germline V CDR1 and CDR2: SGHRS, YFSETQ. V lost 3 bases and J lost 7; bases outside the gene matches: 5. The CDR3 reads CASSSGQGGEKLFF. The CDR3 DNA sequence: TGCGCCAGCAGCTCTGGACAGGGCGGTGAAAAACTGTTTTTT. Filled out from reference TRBV5-1 and TRBJ1-4, the complete variable domain reads KAGVTQTPRYLIKTRGQQVTLSCSPISGHRSVSWYQQTPGQGLQFLFEYFSETQRNKGNFPGRFSGRQFSNSRSEMNVSTLELGDSALYLCASSSGQGGEKLFFGSGTQLSVL.

The chain uses TRBV10-2 and TRBJ2-3, with TRBD1 as a possible D gene (6 bases). Germline loops: CDR1 WSHSY, CDR2 SAAADI. The CDR3 is 15 amino acids. Trimming shortened V by 6 bases and J by 9 bases, and 22 bases separated the two germline ends. The CDR3 nucleotides are TGCGCCAGCAGGGACACCGGGACAACCACCCGGACGCAGTATTTT. It yields the protein CASRDTGTTTRTQYF.

The rearrangement links TRBV6-5 to TRBJ2-7; TRBD1 matches at 9 bases. Losses at the gene ends were 4 bases for V and 5 bases for J; bases not matched to a gene: 9. The CDR3 is 15 amino acids. Germline V CDR1 and CDR2: MNHEY, SVGAGI. The CDR3 bases are TGTGCCAGCAGTTCCCCCGGGACAGGGTTCAACGAGCAGTACTTC. It encodes CASSSPGTGFNEQYF.

The chain links TRBV6-1 to TRBJ2-3; 13 bases map to TRBD2. Germline loops: CDR1 MNHNS, CDR2 SASEGT. The trim removed 5 bases at V and 2 bases at J, leaving 4 bases unmatched. The CDR3 is 16 amino acids. CDR3 in DNA: TGTGCCAGCAGTAAAGGACTAGCGGGAGCCACAGATACGCAGTATTTT. Residues: CASSKGLAGATDTQYF.